This TCR beta chain emerged from a study of glioma-infiltrating T cells after dendritic cell vaccination. Across the whole study: Patients received autologous tumor lysate-pulsed dendritic cell vaccination between about 2003 and 2013. Study findings and constraints: Estimated pretreatment TIL content predicted outcome after dendritic cell vaccination.

Produced via immunoSEQ multiplex PCR; TCRdb's table is partial and in-frame only. In the table there are more than 95,000 clones, roughly 81% of which are singletons. Germline V gives CDR1 SGHAT, CDR2 FQNNGV. The CDR3 extends over 15 amino acids. V lost 1 base and J lost 8; bases outside the gene matches: 5. This clone was seen once. Its matching antigen is unknown. Isocitrate dehydrogenase mutation was absent in all glioblastoma patients. Before vaccination, two weeks after the third vaccination, and at progression, PBMC were collected. The sequence derives from a human donor with glioblastoma. The sample consisted of blood, taken before dendritic cell vaccination. V and J are TRBV11-2 and TRBJ2-1, with 10 bases fitting TRBD2. CDR3 nucleotide sequence: TGTGCCAGCAGCTTAGGAAGCGGGGGGGCCGATGAGCAGTTCTTC. Its protein is CASSLGSGGADEQFF.